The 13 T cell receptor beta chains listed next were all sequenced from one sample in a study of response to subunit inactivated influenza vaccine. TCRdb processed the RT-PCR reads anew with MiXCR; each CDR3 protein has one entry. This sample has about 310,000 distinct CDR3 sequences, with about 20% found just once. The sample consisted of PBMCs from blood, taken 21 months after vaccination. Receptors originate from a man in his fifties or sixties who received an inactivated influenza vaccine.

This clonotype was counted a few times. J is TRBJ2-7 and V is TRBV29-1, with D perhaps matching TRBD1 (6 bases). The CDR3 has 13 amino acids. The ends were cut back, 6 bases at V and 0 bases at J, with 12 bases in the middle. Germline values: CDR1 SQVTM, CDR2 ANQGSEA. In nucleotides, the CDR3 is TGCAGCGTAGAATGGGACACCTCCTACGAGCAGTACTTC. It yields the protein CSVEWDTSYEQYF.

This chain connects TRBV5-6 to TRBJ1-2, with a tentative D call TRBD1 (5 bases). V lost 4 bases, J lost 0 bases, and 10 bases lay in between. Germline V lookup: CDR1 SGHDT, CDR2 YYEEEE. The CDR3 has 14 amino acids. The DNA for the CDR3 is TGTGCCAGCAGCGTGGGACCGTCTAACTATGGCTACACCTTC. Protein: CASSVGPSNYGYTF.

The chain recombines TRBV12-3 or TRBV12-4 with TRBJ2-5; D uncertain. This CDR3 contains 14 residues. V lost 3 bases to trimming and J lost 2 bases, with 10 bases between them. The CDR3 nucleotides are TGTGCCAGCAGTTTGGTGGTAGCACAAGAGACCCAGTACTTC. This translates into CASSLVVAQETQYF.

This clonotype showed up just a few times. Here the CDR3 reads CASSLRDGYGWPQHF. Written as DNA, the CDR3 is TGTGCCAGCAGTTTAAGGGACGGCTATGGGTGGCCCCAGCATTTT. The rearrangement uses TRBV27 and TRBJ1-5; D perhaps matches TRBD1 (5 bases). The germline V and J ends were trimmed by 2 bases and 9 bases, with 17 bases remaining between them. This CDR3 is built from 15 residues. Germline CDR1 and CDR2: MNHEY and SMNVEV (reference sequence).

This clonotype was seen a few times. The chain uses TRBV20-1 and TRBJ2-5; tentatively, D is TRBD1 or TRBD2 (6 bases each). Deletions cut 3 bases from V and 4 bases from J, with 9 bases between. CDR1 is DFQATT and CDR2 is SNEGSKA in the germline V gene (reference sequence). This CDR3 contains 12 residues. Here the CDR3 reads CSASEGGETQYF. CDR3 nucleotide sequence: TGCAGTGCTAGTGAGGGGGGAGAGACCCAGTACTTC.

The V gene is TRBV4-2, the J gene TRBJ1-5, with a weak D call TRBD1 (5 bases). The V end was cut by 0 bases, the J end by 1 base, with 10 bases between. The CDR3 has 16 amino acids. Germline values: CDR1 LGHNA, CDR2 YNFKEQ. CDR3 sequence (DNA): TGTGCCAGCAGCCAAGATATGGGACCGAGCAATCAGCCCCAGCATTTT. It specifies CASSQDMGPSNQPQHF.

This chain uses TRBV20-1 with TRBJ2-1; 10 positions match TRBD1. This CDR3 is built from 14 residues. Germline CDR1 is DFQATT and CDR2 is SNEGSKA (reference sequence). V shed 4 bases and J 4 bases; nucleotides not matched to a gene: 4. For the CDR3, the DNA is TGCAGTGCTACTGGGGGACAGGGGTACAATGAGCAGTTCTTC. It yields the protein CSATGGQGYNEQFF.

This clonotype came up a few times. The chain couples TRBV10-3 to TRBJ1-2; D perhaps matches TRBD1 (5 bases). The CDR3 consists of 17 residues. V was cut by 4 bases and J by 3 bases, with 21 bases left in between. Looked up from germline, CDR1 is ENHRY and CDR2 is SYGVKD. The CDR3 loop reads CAISGGAGTDFDYGYTF. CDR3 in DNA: TGTGCCATCAGTGGTGGGGCCGGGACCGATTTCGACTATGGCTACACCTTC.

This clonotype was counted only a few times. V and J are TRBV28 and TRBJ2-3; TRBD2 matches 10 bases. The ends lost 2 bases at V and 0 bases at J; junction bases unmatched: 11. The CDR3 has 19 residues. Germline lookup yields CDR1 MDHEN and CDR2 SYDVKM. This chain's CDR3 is CASSLLLAGVFPSTDTQYF. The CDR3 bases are TGTGCCAGCAGTTTACTCCTAGCGGGAGTCTTCCCCAGCACAGATACGCAGTATTTT.

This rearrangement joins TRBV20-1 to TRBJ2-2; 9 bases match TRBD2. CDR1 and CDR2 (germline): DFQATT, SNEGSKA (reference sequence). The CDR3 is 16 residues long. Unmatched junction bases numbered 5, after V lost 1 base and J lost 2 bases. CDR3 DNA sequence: TGCAGTGCTAGAGGCACAGCGGGGGGTAACACCGGGGAGCTGTTTTTT. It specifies CSARGTAGGNTGELFF.

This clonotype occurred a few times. The DNA of the CDR3 is TGTGCCAGCAGATCTCGACAGGGGGCTATGACTGAAGCTTTCTTT. Protein: CASRSRQGAMTEAFF. V gene TRBV6-5 combines with J gene TRBJ1-1; 10 positions match TRBD1. The CDR3 is made up of 15 amino acids. V shed 6 bases and J 5 bases; nucleotides not matched to a gene: 9. In germline, CDR1 is MNHEY, CDR2 SVGAGI.

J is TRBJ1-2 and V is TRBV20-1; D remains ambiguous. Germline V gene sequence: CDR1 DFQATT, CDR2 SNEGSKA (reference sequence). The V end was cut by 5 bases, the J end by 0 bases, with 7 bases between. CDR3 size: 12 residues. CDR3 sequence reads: CSAGETNYGYTF. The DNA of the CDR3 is TGCAGTGCTGGGGAAACTAACTATGGCTACACCTTC.

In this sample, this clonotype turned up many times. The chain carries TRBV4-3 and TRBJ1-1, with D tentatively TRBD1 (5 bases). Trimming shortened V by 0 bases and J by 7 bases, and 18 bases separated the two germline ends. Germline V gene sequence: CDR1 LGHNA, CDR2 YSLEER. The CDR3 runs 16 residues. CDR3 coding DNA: TGCGCCAGCAGCCAAGAAGTAGGGCCAGGGAAATATGAAGCTTTCTTT. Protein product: CASSQEVGPGKYEAFF.